In this sample, the clone carrying this TCR beta chain turned up many times. No antigen is known for it. The record originates from a study of T cells after yellow fever vaccination. General study results and limits: Any FACS-sorted repertoire could hold abundant clonotypes that contaminate it from the bulk population.

TCRdb re-analysed the 5' RACE reads in MiXCR, keeping a single row per CDR3 protein. Of about 360,000 distinct CDR3 sequences in the sample, approximately 6% are singletons; the top ten hold about 15%. CDR3 length: 15 residues. J lost 7 bases, V lost 6 bases, and 12 bases had no gene match. Germline-derived CDR1 and CDR2 are DFQATT and SNEGSKA (reference sequence). The specimen was PBMCs, collected 5 days after the yellow fever booster vaccination. The TCR was taken from a man between 25 and 39 years old who received the YFV17D yellow fever vaccine. The gene calls are TRBV20-1 and TRBJ2-4, with 10 bases that match TRBD2. CDR3 coding DNA: TGCAGTGCCACGGGAGCTAGCGGGAGTGGTAACATTCAGTACTTC. Translation: CSATGASGSGNIQYF.